A single TCR beta chain is shown here with its context. Its cognate antigen is unknown. A much larger clone is a single base away; this may be a read error. This entry belongs to a study of tumor and adjacent non-tumor tissue in lung cancer. General study results and limits: Tumor tissue had significantly higher TCR diversity than normal lung.

Three rounds of nested PCR, following a modified ARM-PCR protocol, produced the TCRbeta library. Each CDR3 protein gets one entry after TCRdb re-called the multiplex PCR reads with MiXCR. Of 100,000 or so distinct CDR3 sequences listed, about 62% are singletons. The CDR3 is made up of 14 amino acids. Germline CDR1 and CDR2: KGHSH and LQKENI. V dropped 6 bases and J dropped 2 bases, with 14 bases sitting between them. This sample's RNA came from whole unsorted tissue. The normal lung tissue was taken more than 3 cm from the tumor edge. Newly diagnosed lung cancer patients had thoracic surgery in China, August–November 2014, without prior chemotherapy.

This TCR came from a man between 25 and 39 years old with non-small cell lung cancer. The sequenced sample consisted of distant non-tumor lung tissue. The V and J genes are TRBV18 and TRBJ2-7, with D perhaps being TRBD1 or TRBD2 (5 bases each). The CDR3 is CASSPPGAAYEQYF. DNA of the CDR3: TGTGCCAGCTCGCCCCCCGGGGCAGCCTACGAGCAGTACTTC.